This T cell receptor beta chain originates from a study of T cell responses to AZD1222 COVID-19 vaccine. Study-wide findings and caveats: The donor group comprised mostly white British people and more females; the analysis possibly underestimated clonal diversity. The study sampled repertoires only after the peak T cell response. Epitopes outside B.1.351 and B.1.1.7 mutated regions reportedly drew nearly half of spike TCRs.

About this clone itself: Its antigen remains unknown.

Clones were read by immunoSEQ multiplex PCR, and TCRdb kept only the in-frame ones, dropping some. In the table there are 70,000 to 90,000 clones, approximately 90% of which are singletons. CDR1 LNHNV and CDR2 YYDKDF come from the germline V gene (reference sequence). Unmatched junction bases numbered 10, after V lost 0 bases and J lost 10 bases. The CDR3 runs 16 residues. The rearrangement uses TRBV15 and TRBJ2-1, with 9 bases matching TRBD2. The TCR was taken from an adult in good health. The starting material was peripheral blood, obtained on day 0 of AZD1222 vaccination. CDR3 DNA sequence: TGTGCCACCAGCAGAGATATGGCGGGAGGGCCATTGGAGCAGTTCTTC. This encodes CATSRDMAGGPLEQFF.